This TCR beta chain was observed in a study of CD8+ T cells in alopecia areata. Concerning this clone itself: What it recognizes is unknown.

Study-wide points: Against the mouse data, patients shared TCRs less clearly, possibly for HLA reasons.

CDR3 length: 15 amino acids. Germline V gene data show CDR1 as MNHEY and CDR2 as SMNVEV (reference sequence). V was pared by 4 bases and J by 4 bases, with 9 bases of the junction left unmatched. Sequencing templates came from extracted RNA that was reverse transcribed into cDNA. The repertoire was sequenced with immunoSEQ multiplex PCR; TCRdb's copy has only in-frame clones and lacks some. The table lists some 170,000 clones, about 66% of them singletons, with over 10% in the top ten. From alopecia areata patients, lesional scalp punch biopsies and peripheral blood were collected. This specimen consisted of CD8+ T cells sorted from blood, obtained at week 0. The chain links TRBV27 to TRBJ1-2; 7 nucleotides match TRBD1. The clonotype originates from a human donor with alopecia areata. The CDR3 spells CASSSGRGPGYGYTF. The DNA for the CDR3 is TGTGCCAGCAGTTCTGGAAGGGGGCCGGGCTATGGCTACACCTTC.